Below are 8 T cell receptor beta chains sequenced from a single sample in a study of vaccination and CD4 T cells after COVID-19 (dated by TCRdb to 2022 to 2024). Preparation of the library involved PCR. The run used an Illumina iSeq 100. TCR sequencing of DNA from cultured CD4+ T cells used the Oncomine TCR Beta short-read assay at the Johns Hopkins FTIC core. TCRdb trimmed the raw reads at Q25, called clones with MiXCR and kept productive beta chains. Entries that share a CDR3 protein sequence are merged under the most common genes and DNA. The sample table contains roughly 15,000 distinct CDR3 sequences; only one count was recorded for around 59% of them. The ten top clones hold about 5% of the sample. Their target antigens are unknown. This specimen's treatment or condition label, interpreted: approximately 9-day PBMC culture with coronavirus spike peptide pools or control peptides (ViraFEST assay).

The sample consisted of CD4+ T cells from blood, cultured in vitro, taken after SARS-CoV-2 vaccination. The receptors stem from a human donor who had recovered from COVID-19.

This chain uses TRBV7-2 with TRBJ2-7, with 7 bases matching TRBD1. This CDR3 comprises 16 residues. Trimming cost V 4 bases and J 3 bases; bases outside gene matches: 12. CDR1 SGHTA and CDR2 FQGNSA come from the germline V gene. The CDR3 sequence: CASSSFSTGILYEQYF. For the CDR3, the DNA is TGTGCCAGCAGCTCCTTTTCGACAGGGATACTCTACGAGCAGTACTTC.

CDR3: CSASRAANTEAFF. The CDR3, as DNA: TGCAGTGCTAGCAGGGCGGCGAACACTGAAGCTTTCTTT. The rearrangement joins TRBV20-1 to TRBJ1-1; maybe TRBD1 (5 bases). This CDR3 comprises 13 residues. The ends were cut back, 3 bases at V and 1 base at J, with 9 bases in the middle. Germline-derived CDR1 and CDR2 are DFQATT and SNEGSKA (reference sequence).

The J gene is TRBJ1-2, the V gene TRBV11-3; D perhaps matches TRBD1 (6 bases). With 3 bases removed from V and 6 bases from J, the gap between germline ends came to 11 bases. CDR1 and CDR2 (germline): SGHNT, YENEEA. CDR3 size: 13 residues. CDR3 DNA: TGTGCCAGCAGCTTTGAACAGGGACATGGCTACACCTTC. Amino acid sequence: CASSFEQGHGYTF.

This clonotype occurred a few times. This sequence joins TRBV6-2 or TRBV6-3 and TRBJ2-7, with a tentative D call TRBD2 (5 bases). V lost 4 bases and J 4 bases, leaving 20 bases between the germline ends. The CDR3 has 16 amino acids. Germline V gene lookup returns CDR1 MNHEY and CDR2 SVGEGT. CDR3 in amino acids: CASSSSLAGWYYEQYF. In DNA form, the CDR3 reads TGTGCCAGCAGTTCGTCCCTTGCGGGTTGGTATTACGAGCAGTACTTC.

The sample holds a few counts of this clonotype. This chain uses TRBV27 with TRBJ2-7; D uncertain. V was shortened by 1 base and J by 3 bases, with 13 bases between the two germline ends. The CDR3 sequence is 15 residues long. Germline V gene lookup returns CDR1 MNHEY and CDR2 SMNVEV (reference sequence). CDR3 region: CASSLFSRSNYEQYF. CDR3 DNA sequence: TGTGCCAGCAGTTTATTCTCGCGCAGTAACTACGAGCAGTACTTC.

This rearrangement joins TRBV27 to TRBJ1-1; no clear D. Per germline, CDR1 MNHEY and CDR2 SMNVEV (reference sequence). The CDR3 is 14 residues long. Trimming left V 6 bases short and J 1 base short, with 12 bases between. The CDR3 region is CASRPSTPNTEAFF. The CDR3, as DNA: TGTGCCAGCAGACCATCGACACCGAACACTGAAGCTTTCTTT.

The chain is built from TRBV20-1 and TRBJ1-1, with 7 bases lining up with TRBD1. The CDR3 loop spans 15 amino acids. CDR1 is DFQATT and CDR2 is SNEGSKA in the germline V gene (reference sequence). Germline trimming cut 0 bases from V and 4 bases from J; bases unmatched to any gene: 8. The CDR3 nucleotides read TGCAGTGCTAGAGATCTTCAGGGGGTTGGCACTGAAGCTTTCTTT. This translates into CSARDLQGVGTEAFF.

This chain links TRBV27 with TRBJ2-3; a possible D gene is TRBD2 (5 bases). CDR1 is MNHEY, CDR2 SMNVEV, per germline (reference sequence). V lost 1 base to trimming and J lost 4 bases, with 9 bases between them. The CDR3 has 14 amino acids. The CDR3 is CASSLWEKSDTQYF. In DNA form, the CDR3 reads TGTGCCAGCAGTTTATGGGAGAAGTCAGATACGCAGTATTTT.